This T cell receptor (beta chain) was found in a study of cytomegalovirus exposure and HLA in healthy donors (dated by TCRdb to 2017 to 2019). As for the study more broadly: An earlier analysis of roughly 570 of the donors reported 276 Gb of sequence data and approximately 120 million unique TCR beta sequences obtained from approximately 180 million T cells. An early release covering roughly 600 HLA-typed donors comprised 250 to 350 gigabases of sequencing data and approximately 80 million unique TCR sequences. Among the roughly 430 genotyped donors, around 81% belonged to the genetic ancestry cluster associated with self-reported Caucasian donors. The study was designed to test whether signatures of past pathogen exposure could be identified by cataloging public T cell receptors. Using immunosequencing, the study profiled T cell repertoires from roughly 650 subjects and related those repertoires to cytomegalovirus serostatus. A separate validation cohort of roughly 130 different subjects was used in addition to the approximately 670-subject first cohort. To predict cytomegalovirus infection status, the study combined high-throughput TCR immunosequencing, statistical association of individual TCRs with disease status, and machine learning. To study patterns of TCR occurrence, a later analysis re-analyzed previously published TCR beta repertoires from 666 donors and added high-resolution HLA genotyping. Rather than drawing on any new phenotypic data, the later analysis identified candidate immune exposures from TCR beta sequences and the way those sequences occurred across donors. An earlier analysis of roughly 580 of the donors used high-throughput TCR beta sequencing to judge whether each TCR beta V gene segment behaved as functional or pseudogenic. Donor age, sex, ethnicity and CMV serostatus were compiled together with the repertoire data. In a later genetic analysis, genome-wide SNP genotypes for about three fifths of the roughly 670 donors were used, and that subset was treated as a discovery cohort. Every discovery cohort repertoire had been produced on one sequencing platform. HLA typing covered class I and class II loci at four-digit resolution. Typing coverage varied by locus: roughly 620-630 donors for A, B, C, DRB1 and DQB1; approximately 500 for DQA1; around 570 for DPA1; roughly 470 for DPB1. A few DR-DQ haplotypes were handled as single units for association and clustering because linkage in the cohort was strong. Among 350 to 400 genotyped donors of the cohort, an average of approximately 240,000 unique TCR beta nucleotide sequences were sequenced per donor, about a sixth of them non-productive.

The CDR1 and CDR2 encoded by the germline V gene are SNHLY and FYNNEI. The CDR3, cysteine through phenylalanine, is 17 amino acids long. Of all the DNA, just the CDR3 is kept, 51 bases in frame from base 1. Broader findings and caveats from the paper: At a false discovery rate of 0.05, a later analysis linked under 20,000 TCR beta sequences to specific HLA alleles. A later analysis reported that several top co-occurrence clusters appeared linked to parvovirus B19, influenza, CMV and Epstein-Barr virus. A group of highly shared sequence variants was considered likely to be a technical artifact of the sequencing pipeline. In a later analysis, TCR association rates were found to vary across HLA loci, with the most associated TCRs seen for DRB1 alleles and the fewest for HLA-C alleles. Because the 87-base-pair reads could not distinguish some IMGT-functional V segments, including TRBV6-2 and TRBV6-3, those segments were excluded. An earlier analysis of some 590 of the donors showed that most TCR beta V segments appeared in productive rearrangements either about 87% or about 30% of the time, which broadly matched IMGT annotations. It was suggested by the authors that the approach could potentially be generalized to other disease states and immunological phenotypes. The presence/absence analyses assumed that sequencing depth was roughly uniform across donors, and that assumption may not be true. In the study, 150 to 200 TCR beta chains were listed as associated with cytomegalovirus. When HLA alleles, especially DR and DQ, strongly co-occurred, attributing TCR associations to individual alleles was difficult. Immune exposure information for the cohort was limited to CMV serostatus. A later genetic analysis associated a missense DCLRE1C variant with V-gene and J-gene trimming of TCR beta chains, and an independent cohort replicated the association. In vitro tests confirmed that a few of the cytomegalovirus-associated TCR beta chains recognize cytomegalovirus antigens. According to a later analysis, most CMV-associated TCR beta chains appeared to be HLA-restricted, and the HLA associations seemed to be driven largely by CMV exposure. The classifier was reported to diagnose cytomegalovirus status with high specificity and sensitivity in both the original and validation cohorts. Because HLA typing was unavailable for some donors at each locus, only the typed subset was used in association tests. In this cohort, only TCR beta chains were sequenced, and detectable features were limited by the absence of alpha or paired-chain data. In a later genetic analysis, fewer N-insertions in productive TCRs were reported among donors in an Asian-associated ancestry cluster than the approximately 710-donor mean. Most TCR sequences were observed very rarely across donors, whereas some public TCRs were present in many individuals. Correlated functional status among segregating V segments might be attributable to linkage disequilibrium, but an unknown experimental factor could not be ruled out. A further reported finding was that TCR beta sequences accurately predicted the HLA-A and HLA-B alleles for most subjects in the first cohort. In a later analysis, HLA-associated TCR beta chains were found to be more clonally expanded and to have lower generation probabilities than equally common non-associated chains. Because counts were too low, fewer than 20 rarely observed V segments, including chromosome 9 orphons, were excluded from the earlier analysis of 587 of the donors.

The cohort consisted of 600 to 750 healthy bone marrow donors. At the time of sampling, every cohort member was nominally healthy, though immune exposures that went unrecorded were likely present. The donor tested CMV seropositive and was one of the 289 seropositive cohort members. Each donor provided a peripheral blood sample, and peripheral blood mononuclear cells were used for TCR beta sequencing. The Qiagen DNeasy Blood Extraction Kit was used to extract genomic DNA from the blood cell samples. Remarks on this clone: Its cognate antigen has yet to be identified. One end of the junction is discordant with germline, which a read error may explain.

To prepare the library, the immunoSEQ multiplex PCR assay was applied. For the multiplex PCR, a mixture combining 60 forward primers for TCR Vbeta segments and 13 reverse primers for TCR Jbeta segments was used. A multiplex PCR assay on genomic DNA amplified the CDR3 region of rearranged TCR beta genes. Amplified TCR beta libraries were sequenced as 87-base-pair reads on the Illumina HiSeq System. Per the original workflow: A later analysis counted about 80 million unique TCR beta chains across the 650 to 700 repertoires, and some 11 million of these chains were shared by at least two donors. Raw reads were error-corrected and collapsed into unique sequences with a nearest-neighbor algorithm that merged closely related sequences to remove PCR and sequencing errors. To assign V, D and J gene segments, CDR3 sequences were aligned to IMGT reference sequences. Each retained sequence needed at least a six-nucleotide match to both a V gene segment and a J gene segment. Rearrangements were called productive when the CDR3 lacked stop codons and stayed in frame with V and J; all others were non-productive. CDR3 was defined according to IMGT convention as the region running from the second conserved V-encoded cysteine to the conserved J-encoded phenylalanine. The earlier analysis of about 610 of the donors excluded any sequence lacking an unambiguous match to a single V gene segment. An earlier analysis of several hundred of the donors called V segments functional above 56.7% productive rearrangements and segregating when the between-donor standard deviation exceeded 5%. A statistical classification framework was built for diagnosing cytomegalovirus status from the catalog of TCR beta chain sequences. V and J gene assignment, in a later analysis, came from comparing TCR nucleotide sequences with IMGT/GENE-DB human TR gene sequences. A later analysis assigned CDR3 sequences and most-parsimonious VDJ recombination scenarios with the TCRdist pipeline. A later analysis defined each TCR beta chain by its CDR3 amino acid sequence plus V-gene family, and excluded reads lacking a unique V-gene family. To address suspected cross-contamination and a sequencing artifact, a later analysis removed 592 highly shared, low-generation-probability nucleotide sequences. In a later analysis, a clonal expansion index for each public chain was calculated from normalized within-repertoire ranks of inferred template counts. In a later analysis, generation probabilities were computed with a VDJ recombination model fitted to out-of-frame rearrangements, and the resulting probabilities were checked against IGoR. Hypergeometric tests were used in a later analysis to score TCR-TCR, TCR-HLA and TCR-CMV co-occurrence, with a repertoire-size bias correction applied to the TCR pairs. In a later analysis, false discovery rates were estimated by permuting HLA or CMV assignments 20 times. In a later analysis, co-occurring TCRs were grouped using DBSCAN, with TCRdist sequence similarity added in when clustering inside HLA-allele-positive subsets. Repertoires with fewer than 30,000 or more than 120,000 public chains, plus five repertoires with anomalous nucleotide sharing, were excluded from co-occurrence clustering. The table was pulled from immuneACCESS by TCRdb, which kept in-frame rearrangements only. Such tables lose some clones; where checked, under half of the loss comes from unresolved V genes, and the rest has no known cause. The D gene and trimming were derived from the DNA, and the V and J assignments and clone size from that table. Within this sample are fewer than 200,000 clones, with roughly 80% of them counted one time only. Jointly, the top ten make up roughly 3.7% of the sample.

This TCR came from a young man in good health and CMV-seropositive. This sequence uses TRBV2 and TRBJ1-3; 6 matching bases give a weak D call of TRBD1. What was sequenced was PBMCs. In nucleotide form, the sequence is TGTGCCAGCAGGCCGGGACATCCACTGTTCTCTGGAGACACCATATATTTT. This yields the protein CASRPGHPLFSGDTIYF. Extended through the reference TRBV2 and TRBJ1-3 proteins, this CDR3 yields the full variable domain: EPEVTQTPSHQVTQMGQEVILRCVPISNHLYFYWYRQILGQKVEFLVSFYNNEISEKSEIFDDQFSVERPDGSNFTLKIRSTKLEDSAMYFCASRPGHPLFSGDTIYFGEGSWLTVV.